This TCR beta chain appears in the sequencing data of a study of shared T cell receptors in the human thymus. Germline values: CDR1 WNHNN, CDR2 SYGVQD (reference sequence). The CDR3 runs 16 residues. The V end lost 0 bases, the J end lost 7 bases, and 18 bases lay between the germline ends. Using immunoSEQ multiplex PCR, the repertoire was profiled, and TCRdb retains in-frame clones only, with some absent. The sample yields about 380,000 clones, approximately 95% seen once. The specimen sequenced was thymocytes. The clonotype was recovered from a human donor. This chain links TRBV10-1 with TRBJ1-1; D is uncertain. This CDR3 reads CASSESKRAGPVEAFF. DNA of the CDR3: TGCGCCAGCAGTGAGTCGAAGCGTGCGGGCCCGGTTGAAGCTTTCTTT.